The 4 T cell receptor beta chains given below trace back to one sample, sequenced in a study of T-cell reconstitution after alpha-beta-depleted transplantation in children (dated by TCRdb to 2015 to 2016). Explained via the paper, the treatment or condition label denotes: allogeneic hematopoietic cell transplantation with graft depleted of TCRalphabeta T cells and CD19 B cells. The library was obtained by PCR. TCRdb records Illumina HiSeq 2500 as the sequencer. To normalize quantification of the TCRbeta repertoire, the TCR libraries were built with molecular barcoding that relied on unique molecular identifiers. TCRdb trimmed public reads at Q25 via fastp, called clones via MiXCR and kept in-frame beta chains. Rows are combined by CDR3 protein, so each entry shows the most common genes and DNA. For this sample there are around 580,000 distinct CDR3 sequences; about a quarter appear just once. Of the sample, about a third falls within the top ten clones.

This specimen was PBMCs, taken before TCRalphabeta/CD19-depleted stem cell transplant. The receptors originated from a boy less than two years old with Wiskott-Aldrich syndrome, due to receive a stem cell transplant.

The chain recombines TRBV29-1 with TRBJ2-7; 9 nucleotides line up with TRBD2. Germline V gives CDR1 SQVTM, CDR2 ANQGSEA. This CDR3 region has 13 residues. V was pared by 5 bases and J by 3 bases, with 5 bases of the junction left unmatched. The CDR3: CSVRLAEFYEQYF. The CDR3 bases are TGCAGCGTTAGACTAGCGGAGTTCTACGAGCAGTACTTC.

This clonotype appeared a few times. This chain uses TRBV12-3 or TRBV12-4 with TRBJ2-3, with TRBD2 matching 11 bases. J gave up 3 bases and V 4 bases, and 9 bases lay outside the gene matches. The CDR3 length is 17 residues. This CDR3 reads CASSSKRTSGRTDTQYF. The CDR3 DNA follows: TGTGCCAGCAGTTCCAAAAGAACTAGCGGGAGAACAGATACGCAGTATTTT.

The table lists this clonotype with a few counts. This rearrangement joins TRBV29-1 to TRBJ2-1; D unresolved. The CDR3 contains 14 residues. CDR1 is SQVTM and CDR2 is ANQGSEA in the germline V gene. Trimming cost V 2 bases and J 0 bases, with 8 bases left between them. The chain's CDR3 is CSVERPSSYNEQFF. CDR3 sequence (DNA): TGCAGCGTTGAACGTCCAAGCTCCTACAATGAGCAGTTCTTC.

V and J are TRBV20-1 and TRBJ2-7; 7 bases are a match to TRBD1. Germline V CDR1 and CDR2: DFQATT, SNEGSKA (reference sequence). Trimming at V came to 5 bases and at J to 0 bases, leaving 10 bases not matched to a gene. This CDR3 contains 15 residues. This CDR3 is CSASKGQHLSYEQYF. The CDR3 DNA follows: TGCAGTGCTTCAAAGGGACAGCACCTCTCCTACGAGCAGTACTTC.